This T cell receptor beta chain was identified in a study of shared clonotypes between healthy human individuals. TCRdb's table, derived via immunoSEQ multiplex PCR, lists solely in-frame clones and lacks some. The sample includes some 1,100,000 clones, approximately 78% of them seen just once. Germline V gene data show CDR1 as SGHTA and CDR2 as FQGTGA. Trimming removed 4 bases at V and 7 bases at J, with 17 bases between. The CDR3 spans 15 residues. This chain joins TRBV7-3 and TRBJ2-1; either TRBD1 or TRBD2 may supply D (5 bases each). Sample: memory CD4+ T cells from PBMCs. Subset reported: CD45RA-negative fraction. The sequence derives from a man in his late teens or twenties in good health. Some clones in this sample may be carry-over from other donors' samples. CDR3 in DNA: TGTGCCAGCAGCTCATCGGGGCTCGGCCGAAATGAGCAGTTCTTC. Translated: CASSSSGLGRNEQFF.